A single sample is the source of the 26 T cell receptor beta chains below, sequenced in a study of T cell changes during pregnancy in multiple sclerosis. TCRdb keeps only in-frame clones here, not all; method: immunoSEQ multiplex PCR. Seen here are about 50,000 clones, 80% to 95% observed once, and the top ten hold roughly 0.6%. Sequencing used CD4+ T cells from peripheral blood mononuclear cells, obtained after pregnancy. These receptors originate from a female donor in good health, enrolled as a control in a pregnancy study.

The CDR3 DNA is TGTGCCAGCAGTTACCGGGGGGCGTCACCCCTCCACTTT. Residues: CASSYRGASPLHF. V usage is TRBV6-5 and J usage is TRBJ1-6, with D possibly being TRBD1 (6 bases). The CDR3 contains 13 residues. Germline values: CDR1 MNHEY, CDR2 SVGAGI. V was pared by 2 bases and J by 10 bases, with 9 bases between.

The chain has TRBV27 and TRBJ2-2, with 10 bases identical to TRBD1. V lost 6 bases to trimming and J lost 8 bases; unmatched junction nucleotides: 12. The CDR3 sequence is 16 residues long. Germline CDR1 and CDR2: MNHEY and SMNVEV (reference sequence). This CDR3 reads CASRHRTGGLGGELFF. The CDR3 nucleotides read TGTGCCAGCAGGCACCGGACAGGGGGACTAGGGGGGGAGCTGTTTTTT.

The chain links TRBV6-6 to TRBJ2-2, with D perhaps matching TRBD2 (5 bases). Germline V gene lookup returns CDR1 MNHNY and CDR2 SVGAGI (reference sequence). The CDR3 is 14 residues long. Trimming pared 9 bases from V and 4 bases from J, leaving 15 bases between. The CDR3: CASSPLRGTGELFF. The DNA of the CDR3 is TGTGCCAGTTCACCCCTCCGGGGCACCGGGGAGCTGTTTTTT.

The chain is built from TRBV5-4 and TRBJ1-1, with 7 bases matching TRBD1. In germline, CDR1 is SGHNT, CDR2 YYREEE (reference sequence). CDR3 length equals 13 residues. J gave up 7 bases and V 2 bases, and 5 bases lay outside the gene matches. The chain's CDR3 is CASSFQGVGEAFF. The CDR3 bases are TGTGCCAGCAGCTTCCAGGGGGTGGGTGAAGCTTTCTTT.

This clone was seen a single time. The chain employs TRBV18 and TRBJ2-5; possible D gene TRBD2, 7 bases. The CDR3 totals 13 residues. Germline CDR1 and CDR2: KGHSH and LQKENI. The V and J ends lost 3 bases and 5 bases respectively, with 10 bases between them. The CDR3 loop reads CASSPGGQETQYF. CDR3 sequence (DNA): TGTGCCAGCTCACCCGGGGGGCAGGAGACCCAGTACTTC.

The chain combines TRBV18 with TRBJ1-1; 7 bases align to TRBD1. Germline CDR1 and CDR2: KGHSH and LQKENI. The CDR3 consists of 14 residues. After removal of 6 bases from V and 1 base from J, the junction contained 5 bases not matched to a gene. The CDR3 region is CASSVGTANTEAFF. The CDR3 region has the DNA TGTGCCAGCTCTGTAGGGACAGCGAACACTGAAGCTTTCTTT.

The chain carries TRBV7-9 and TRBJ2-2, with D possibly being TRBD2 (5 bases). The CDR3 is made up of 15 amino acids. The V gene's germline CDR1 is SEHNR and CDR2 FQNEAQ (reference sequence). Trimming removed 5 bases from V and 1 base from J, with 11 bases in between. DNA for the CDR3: TGTGCCAGCAGCGACCGAGGGCGGAACACCGGGGAGCTGTTTTTT. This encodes CASSDRGRNTGELFF.

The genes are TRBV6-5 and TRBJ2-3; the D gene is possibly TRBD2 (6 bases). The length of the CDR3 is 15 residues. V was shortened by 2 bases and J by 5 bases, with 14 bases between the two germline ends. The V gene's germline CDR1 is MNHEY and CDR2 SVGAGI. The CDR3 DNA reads TGTGCCAGCAGTTACGGGCTAGCGAAGGGAGATACGCAGTATTTT. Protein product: CASSYGLAKGDTQYF.

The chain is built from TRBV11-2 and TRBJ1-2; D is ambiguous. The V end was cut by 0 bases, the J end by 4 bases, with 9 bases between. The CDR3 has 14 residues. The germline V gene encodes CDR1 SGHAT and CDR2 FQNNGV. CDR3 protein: CASSLDRQLYGYTF. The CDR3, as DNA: TGTGCCAGCAGCTTAGATCGACAACTCTATGGCTACACCTTC.

The CDR3 bases are TGTGCCAGCAGACGGGGGGGCGCAGATGGCTACACCTTC. This encodes CASRRGGADGYTF. The chain combines TRBV7-9 with TRBJ1-2; D is possibly TRBD1 (6 bases). The CDR3 has 13 residues. The V gene lost 6 bases and the J gene lost 6 bases, with 14 bases spanning the gap. The germline gives CDR1 SEHNR, CDR2 FQNEAQ (reference sequence).

CDR3 sequence reads: CASIRGDSNQPQHF. In DNA, the CDR3 is TGTGCCAGCATTCGGGGGGATAGCAATCAGCCCCAGCATTTT. The genes are TRBV6-6 and TRBJ1-5; D is possibly TRBD1 (5 bases). The germline V and J ends were trimmed by 7 bases and 0 bases, with 10 bases remaining between them. Germline CDR1 is MNHNY and CDR2 is SVGAGI (reference sequence). The CDR3 runs to 14 residues.

CDR3 nucleotide sequence: TGTGCCAGCAGCTCAGTCATTAACACTGAAGCTTTCTTT. Its translation is CASSSVINTEAFF. The chain is built from TRBV7-2 and TRBJ1-1; D gene uncertain. From germline, CDR1 is SGHTA and CDR2 FQGNSA. The CDR3 contains 13 residues. The germline V and J ends were trimmed by 4 bases and 2 bases, with 8 bases remaining between them.

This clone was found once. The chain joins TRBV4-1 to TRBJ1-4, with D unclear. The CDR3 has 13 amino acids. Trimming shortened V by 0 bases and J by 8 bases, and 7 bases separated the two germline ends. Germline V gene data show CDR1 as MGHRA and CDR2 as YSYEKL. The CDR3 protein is CASSQEAWEKLFF. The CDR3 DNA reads TGCGCCAGCAGCCAAGAAGCTTGGGAAAAACTGTTTTTT.

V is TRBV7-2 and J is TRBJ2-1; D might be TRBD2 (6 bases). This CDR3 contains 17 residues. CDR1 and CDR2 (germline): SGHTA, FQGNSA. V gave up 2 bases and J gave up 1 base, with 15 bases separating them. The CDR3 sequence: CASSLSIAVISYNEQFF. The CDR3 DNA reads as TGTGCCAGCAGCTTAAGTATAGCGGTAATTTCCTACAATGAGCAGTTCTTC.

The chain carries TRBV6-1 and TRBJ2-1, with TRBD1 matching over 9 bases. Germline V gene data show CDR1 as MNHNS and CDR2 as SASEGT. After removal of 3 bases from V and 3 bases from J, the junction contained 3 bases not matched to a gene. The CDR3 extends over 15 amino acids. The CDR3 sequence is CASSDEDRGYNEQFF. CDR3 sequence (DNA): TGTGCCAGCAGTGACGAGGACAGGGGCTACAATGAGCAGTTCTTC.

The CDR3: CSVLMTEAFF. CDR3 nucleotides: TGCAGCGTACTTATGACTGAAGCTTTCTTT. The genes are TRBV29-1 and TRBJ1-1; D is unclear. Germline loops: CDR1 SQVTM, CDR2 ANQGSEA. The CDR3 covers 10 residues. The V and J ends lost 6 bases and 5 bases respectively, with 7 bases between them.

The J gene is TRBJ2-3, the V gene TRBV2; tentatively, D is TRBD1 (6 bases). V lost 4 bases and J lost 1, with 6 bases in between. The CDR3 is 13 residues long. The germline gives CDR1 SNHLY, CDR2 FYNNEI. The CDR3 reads CASSGQGTDTQYF. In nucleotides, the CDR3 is TGTGCCAGCAGTGGACAGGGCACAGATACGCAGTATTTT.

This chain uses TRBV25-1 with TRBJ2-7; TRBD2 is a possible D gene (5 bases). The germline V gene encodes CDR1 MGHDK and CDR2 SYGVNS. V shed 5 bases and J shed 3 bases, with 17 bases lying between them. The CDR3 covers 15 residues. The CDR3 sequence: CASSSPGEGHYEQYF. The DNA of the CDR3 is TGTGCCAGCAGTTCCCCCGGGGAAGGGCACTACGAGCAGTACTTC.

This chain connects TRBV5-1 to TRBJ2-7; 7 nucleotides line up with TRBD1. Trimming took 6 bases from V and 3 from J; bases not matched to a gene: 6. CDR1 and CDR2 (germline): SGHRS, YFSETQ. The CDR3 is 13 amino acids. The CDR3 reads CASTRDRNYEQYF. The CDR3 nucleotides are TGCGCCAGCACCCGGGACAGAAACTACGAGCAGTACTTC.

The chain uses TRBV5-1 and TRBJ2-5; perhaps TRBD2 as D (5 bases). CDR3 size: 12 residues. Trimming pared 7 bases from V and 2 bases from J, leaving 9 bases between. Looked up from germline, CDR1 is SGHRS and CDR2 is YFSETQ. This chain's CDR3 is CASRTGQETQYF. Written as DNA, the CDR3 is TGCGCCAGCCGGACGGGGCAAGAGACCCAGTACTTC.

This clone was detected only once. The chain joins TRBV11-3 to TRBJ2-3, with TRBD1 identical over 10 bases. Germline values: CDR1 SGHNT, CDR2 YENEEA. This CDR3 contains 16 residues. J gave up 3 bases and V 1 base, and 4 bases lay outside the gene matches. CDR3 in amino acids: CASSLAVGQGTDTQYF. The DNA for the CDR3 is TGTGCCAGCAGCTTAGCGGTGGGACAGGGGACAGATACGCAGTATTTT. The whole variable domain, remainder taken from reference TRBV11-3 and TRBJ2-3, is EAGVVQSPRYKIIEKKQPVAFWCNPISGHNTLYWYLQNLGQGPELLIRYENEEAVDDSQLPKDRFSAERLKGVDSTLKIQPAELGDSAVYLCASSLAVGQGTDTQYFGPGTRLTVL.

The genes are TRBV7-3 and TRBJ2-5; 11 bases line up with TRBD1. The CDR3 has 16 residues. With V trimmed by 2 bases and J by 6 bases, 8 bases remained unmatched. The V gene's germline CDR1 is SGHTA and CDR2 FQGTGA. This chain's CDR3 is CASSLRPGQGGQTQYF. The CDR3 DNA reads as TGTGCCAGCAGCTTACGCCCGGGACAGGGGGGACAGACCCAGTACTTC.

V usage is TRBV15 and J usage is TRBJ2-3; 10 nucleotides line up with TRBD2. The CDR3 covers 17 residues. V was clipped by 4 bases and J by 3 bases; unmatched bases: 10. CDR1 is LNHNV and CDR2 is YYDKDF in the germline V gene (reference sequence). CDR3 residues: CATSTAGGPARTDTQYF. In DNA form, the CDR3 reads TGTGCCACCAGCACAGCGGGAGGGCCAGCGAGGACAGATACGCAGTATTTT.

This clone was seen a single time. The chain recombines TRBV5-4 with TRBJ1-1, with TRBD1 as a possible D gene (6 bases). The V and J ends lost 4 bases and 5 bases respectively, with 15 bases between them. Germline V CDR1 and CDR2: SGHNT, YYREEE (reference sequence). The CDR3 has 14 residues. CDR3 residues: CASSLQPGDTEAFF. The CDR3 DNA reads TGTGCCAGCAGCCTACAACCAGGGGATACTGAAGCTTTCTTT.

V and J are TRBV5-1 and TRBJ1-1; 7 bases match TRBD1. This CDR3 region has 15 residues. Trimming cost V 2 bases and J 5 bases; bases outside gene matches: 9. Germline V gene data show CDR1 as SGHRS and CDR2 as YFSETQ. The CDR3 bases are TGCGCCAGCAGCTTAGACAGGGTGGGAGGAACTGAAGCTTTCTTT. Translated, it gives CASSLDRVGGTEAFF.

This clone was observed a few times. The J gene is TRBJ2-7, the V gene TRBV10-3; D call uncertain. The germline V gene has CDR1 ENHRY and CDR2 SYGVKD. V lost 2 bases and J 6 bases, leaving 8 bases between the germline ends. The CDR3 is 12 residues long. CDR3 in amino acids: CAISETTGEQYF. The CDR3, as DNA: TGTGCCATCAGTGAGACAACGGGCGAGCAGTACTTC.